This T cell receptor beta chain comes out of a study of Graves' ophthalmopathy and Graves' hyperthyroidism. Certain patients, namely those with other autoimmune diseases, uncontrolled infections, pregnancy or lactation, were excluded. Orbital computed tomography, thyroid ultrasound, TRAb, serum thyroxine and clinical symptoms formed the basis of diagnosis. PBMCs had their origin in fresh peripheral blood (approximately 9.9 ml). The CDR3 runs 17 residues. CDR1 is SGHTA and CDR2 is FQGNSA in the germline V gene. Deletions cut 5 bases from V and 4 bases from J, with 23 bases between. Amplifying from RNA transcripts, the study obtained TCR beta CDR3 regions. The authors performed first-round RT-PCR with HTBI primers and then a second-round multiplex PCR. TCRdb re-called the multiplex PCR reads through MiXCR, storing one row per CDR3 protein. The table includes hundreds of thousands of distinct CDR3 sequences, roughly two fifths detected once.

Sequencing was performed on peripheral blood. J is TRBJ1-2 and V is TRBV7-2, with D possibly TRBD1 on 5 matching bases. This receptor was identified in an adult man with Graves' ophthalmopathy. In DNA, the CDR3 is TGTGCCAGCAGCCAAGATATGGAGGGGCCTGTATCCTATGGCTACACCTTC. Translating gives CASSQDMEGPVSYGYTF.